The 29 T cell receptor beta chains reported below all come from one sample, sequenced in a study of technical replicates of blood from a handful of donors (dated by TCRdb to 2016 to 2017). Library preparation used the immunoSEQ multiplex PCR assay. TCRdb took over this immuneACCESS table, retaining in-frame rearrangements with V and J assigned. Such tables are incomplete; in checked studies, under half of the missing clones stem from an unresolved V gene, and the remainder is unexplained. The sample table lists about 100,000 clones, 95% of them with a count of one. Clones ranked in the top ten supply 0.3% to 0.35% of the sample. What was sequenced was T cells isolated from PBMCs. The origin of the receptors is a human donor in good health.

The chain has TRBV7-9 and TRBJ2-7; 12 bases align to TRBD2. The germline V gene has CDR1 SEHNR and CDR2 FQNEAQ (reference sequence). CDR3 size: 13 residues. With V trimmed by 10 bases and J by 1 base, 2 bases remained unmatched. The CDR3 DNA follows: TGTGCCACCCTAGCGGGAGGGTCCTACGAGCAGTACTTC. Amino acid sequence: CATLAGGSYEQYF.

This chain joins TRBV5-4 and TRBJ1-1; D might be TRBD1 (6 bases). Trimming pared 3 bases from V and 6 bases from J, leaving 12 bases between. The CDR3 runs to 13 residues. Looked up from germline, CDR1 is SGHNT and CDR2 is YYREEE (reference sequence). CDR3 DNA sequence: TGTGCCAGCAGCTCAGCGCGACAGGCTGAAGCTTTCTTT. Its translation is CASSSARQAEAFF.

The rearrangement links TRBV28 to TRBJ2-5; 9 bases fit TRBD2. The CDR3 covers 14 residues. With V trimmed by 6 bases and J by 4 bases, 6 bases remained unmatched. The germline V gene encodes CDR1 MDHEN and CDR2 SYDVKM. The CDR3 DNA reads as TGTGCCAGCAGCTTAGCGGGAGAGAGAGAGACCCAGTACTTC. Amino acid sequence: CASSLAGERETQYF.

The chain combines TRBV27 with TRBJ2-1; D possibly corresponds to TRBD1 (6 bases). This CDR3 contains 13 residues. V lost 6 bases to trimming and J lost 3 bases, with 9 bases between them. Looked up from germline, CDR1 is MNHEY and CDR2 is SMNVEV (reference sequence). This chain's CDR3 is CASRQGNYNEQFF. CDR3 nucleotide sequence: TGTGCCAGCAGGCAGGGGAACTACAATGAGCAGTTCTTC.

This chain connects TRBV19 to TRBJ2-1; weak D call: TRBD1 (5 bases). The germline CDR1 and CDR2 sequences are LNHDA and SQIVND (reference sequence). The V end was cut by 6 bases, the J end by 8 bases, with 14 bases between. CDR3 length: 13 residues. The CDR3 DNA reads as TGTGCCAGTAGGGATACAGGAGTGGATGAGCAGTTCTTC. Translating gives CASRDTGVDEQFF.

CDR3 sequence reads: CASSSGLAEYNEQFF. The DNA for the CDR3 is TGTGCCAGCAGCTCGGGACTAGCGGAGTACAATGAGCAGTTCTTC. The chain carries TRBV5-4 and TRBJ2-1, with TRBD2 matching 11 bases. Germline V CDR1 and CDR2: SGHNT, YYREEE (reference sequence). The CDR3 consists of 15 residues. The J segment lost 4 bases and the V segment lost 3 bases, leaving 3 bases of the junction unmatched.

V and J are TRBV9 and TRBJ2-7; perhaps TRBD2 as D (6 bases). Looked up from germline, CDR1 is SGDLS and CDR2 is YYNGEE. Trimming removed 3 bases from V and 6 bases from J, with 13 bases in between. There are 13 residues in the CDR3. CDR3 amino acids: CASSEGLAAEQYF. For the CDR3, the DNA is TGTGCCAGCAGCGAGGGACTGGCCGCCGAGCAGTACTTC.

For the CDR3, the DNA is TGTGCCAGCAGTGCGGACAGGGGCCGATATTCTGGAAACACCATATATTTT. Translating it yields CASSADRGRYSGNTIYF. This chain connects TRBV28 to TRBJ1-3; 9 nucleotides match TRBD1. The germline gives CDR1 MDHEN, CDR2 SYDVKM. The V segment lost 5 bases and the J segment 1 base; nucleotides outside the gene matches: 9. This CDR3 is built from 17 residues.

The chain uses TRBV6-5 and TRBJ2-3; 9 positions match TRBD2. Trimming removed 6 bases from V and 7 bases from J; junction bases left unmatched: 11. This CDR3 is built from 15 residues. Germline V gene data show CDR1 as MNHEY and CDR2 as SVGAGI. DNA of the CDR3: TGTGCCAGCAGCACAAGACTAGCGGAGAAAAATACGCAGTATTTT. Its protein is CASSTRLAEKNTQYF.

The rearrangement uses TRBV29-1 and TRBJ2-5; 8 nucleotides line up with TRBD2. The germline V gene has CDR1 SQVTM and CDR2 ANQGSEA. J gave up 3 bases and V 1 base, and 4 bases lay outside the gene matches. This CDR3 contains 14 residues. Here the CDR3 DNA reads TGCAGCGTTGAAGCCAGACTAGCGAAAGAGACCCAGTACTTC. Protein product: CSVEARLAKETQYF. Variable domain in full (rest from reference TRBV29-1 and TRBJ2-5): SAVISQKPSRDICQRGTSLTIQCQVDSQVTMMFWYRQQPGQSLTLIATANQGSEATYESGFVIDKFPISRPNLTFSTLTVSNMSPEDSSIYLCSVEARLAKETQYFGPGTRLLVL.

The chain uses TRBV5-4 and TRBJ2-1; 9 bases match TRBD1. The CDR3 has 15 amino acids. Losses at the gene ends were 0 bases for V and 3 bases for J; bases not matched to a gene: 1. Germline values: CDR1 SGHNT, CDR2 YYREEE (reference sequence). The CDR3 DNA is TGTGCCAGCAGCTTGGGGACAGGGGACTACAATGAGCAGTTCTTC. Amino acids: CASSLGTGDYNEQFF.

The gene calls are TRBV2 and TRBJ2-1; weak D call: TRBD2 (6 bases). Germline V gene lookup returns CDR1 SNHLY and CDR2 FYNNEI. Trimming removed 2 bases at V and 4 bases at J, with 12 bases between. This CDR3 comprises 15 residues. The CDR3 DNA reads TGTGCCAGCAGTGAAAGGGACTGGATATACAATGAGCAGTTCTTC. Translated: CASSERDWIYNEQFF.

The chain employs TRBV6-5 and TRBJ1-1; D possibly corresponds to TRBD1 (6 bases). CDR3 size: 15 residues. V lost 5 bases, J lost 1 base, and 14 bases lay in between. Germline CDR1 and CDR2: MNHEY and SVGAGI. CDR3 nucleotide sequence: TGTGCCAGCAGTCCTACCCAGGGGCCGAACACTGAAGCTTTCTTT. Amino acids: CASSPTQGPNTEAFF.

The CDR3: CASSFLPHEQFF. As DNA, the CDR3 is TGTGCCAGCAGTTTTCTCCCCCATGAGCAGTTCTTC. The V call is TRBV27, the J call TRBJ2-1; unclear D gene. The CDR3 consists of 12 residues. CDR1 is MNHEY, CDR2 SMNVEV, per germline (reference sequence). Between the trimmed V and J ends, which lost 3 bases and 8 bases, there was a span of 8 bases.

This sequence joins TRBV6-5 and TRBJ2-7, with 11 bases identical to TRBD2. The CDR3 contains 15 residues. Germline loops: CDR1 MNHEY, CDR2 SVGAGI. Trimming took 6 bases from V and 3 from J; bases not matched to a gene: 7. CDR3 region: CASRPGTSGNYEQYF. CDR3 bases: TGTGCCAGCAGACCAGGGACTAGCGGAAACTACGAGCAGTACTTC.

V and J are TRBV10-2 and TRBJ1-2, with D unclear. The V end lost 7 bases, the J end lost 3 bases, and 12 bases lay between the germline ends. There are 13 residues in the CDR3. Germline V lookup: CDR1 WSHSY, CDR2 SAAADI. This CDR3 reads CASTGGSDYGYTF. The DNA for the CDR3 is TGCGCCAGCACTGGCGGGAGCGACTATGGCTACACCTTC.

The V and J genes are TRBV11-2 and TRBJ2-1; D might be TRBD2 (5 bases). From germline, CDR1 is SGHAT and CDR2 FQNNGV. This CDR3 has 15 residues. Trimming left V 5 bases short and J 5 bases short, with 16 bases between. CDR3 nucleotides: TGTGCCAGCAGCCCCCGGGATTTAGCTGACAATGAGCAGTTCTTC. Its translation is CASSPRDLADNEQFF.

CDR3 region: CASSSGPTNEKLFF. The CDR3 DNA follows: TGCGCCAGCAGCTCAGGGCCAACTAATGAAAAACTGTTTTTT. The chain combines TRBV5-1 with TRBJ1-4, with D perhaps TRBD1 (5 bases). The germline CDR1 and CDR2 sequences are SGHRS and YFSETQ. CDR3 length: 14 amino acids. Trimming left V 3 bases short and J 0 bases short, with 6 bases between.

V usage is TRBV28 and J usage is TRBJ2-3, with no clear D. Germline-derived CDR1 and CDR2 are MDHEN and SYDVKM. The CDR3 loop spans 12 amino acids. Deletions cut 6 bases from V and 4 bases from J, with 8 bases between. The CDR3 protein is CASRQPADTQYF. DNA for the CDR3: TGTGCCAGCAGACAACCCGCAGATACGCAGTATTTT.

The V call is TRBV2, the J call TRBJ2-7; TRBD2 matches at 11 bases. CDR3 length: 13 amino acids. Germline V gene data show CDR1 as SNHLY and CDR2 as FYNNEI. J lost 1 base, V lost 9 bases, and 2 bases had no gene match. In DNA form, the CDR3 reads TGTGCCAGTATAGCGGGAGGGTCCTACGAGCAGTACTTC. Its protein is CASIAGGSYEQYF.

This chain uses TRBV4-1 with TRBJ1-4; no clear D gene. Germline assignment: CDR1 MGHRA and CDR2 YSYEKL. The CDR3 is made up of 15 amino acids. The germline V and J ends were trimmed by 1 base and 8 bases, with 14 bases remaining between them. CDR3 protein: CASSQGARGGEKLFF. In DNA, the CDR3 is TGCGCCAGCAGCCAAGGAGCTCGCGGAGGAGAAAAACTGTTTTTT.

This sequence joins TRBV27 and TRBJ2-1, with D possibly matching TRBD2 (6 bases). CDR3 length equals 14 residues. Germline assignment: CDR1 MNHEY and CDR2 SMNVEV (reference sequence). V lost 4 bases, J lost 9 bases, and 16 bases lay in between. CDR3 amino acids: CASSSAKGLAEQFF. The CDR3 bases are TGTGCCAGCAGTTCTGCCAAGGGACTGGCTGAGCAGTTCTTC.

This sequence joins TRBV10-3 and TRBJ2-5, with 7 bases identical to TRBD1. Looked up from germline, CDR1 is ENHRY and CDR2 is SYGVKD. This CDR3 contains 15 residues. Trimming took 2 bases from V and 1 from J; bases not matched to a gene: 4. The CDR3 is CAISEQQGLQETQYF. In DNA, the CDR3 is TGTGCCATCAGTGAGCAACAGGGGCTCCAAGAGACCCAGTACTTC.

The chain links TRBV10-3 to TRBJ1-2; 7 positions agree with TRBD1. From germline, CDR1 is ENHRY and CDR2 SYGVKD. The CDR3 is 17 amino acids. Trimming cost V 0 bases and J 0 bases; bases outside gene matches: 7. The CDR3 sequence: CAISESRPGGANYGYTF. The CDR3 DNA reads as TGTGCCATCAGTGAGTCGAGGCCAGGGGGAGCTAACTATGGCTACACCTTC.

This sequence joins TRBV4-2 and TRBJ2-4; D remains unclear. This CDR3 is 19 amino acids long. CDR1 and CDR2 from the germline V gene are LGHNA and YNFKEQ. Between the trimmed V and J ends, which lost 0 bases and 2 bases, there was a span of 20 bases. CDR3 DNA: TGTGCCAGCAGCCAAGAACTAAGGAACTACCAAGATTCCAAAAACATTCAGTACTTC. Protein product: CASSQELRNYQDSKNIQYF.

This chain connects TRBV18 to TRBJ1-1; 7 bases are a match to TRBD1. From germline, CDR1 is KGHSH and CDR2 LQKENI. Trimming at V came to 3 bases and at J to 4 bases, leaving 5 bases not matched to a gene. This CDR3 contains 14 residues. The CDR3 sequence: CASSPRDRATEAFF. The CDR3 region has the DNA TGTGCCAGCTCACCGCGTGACAGGGCCACTGAAGCTTTCTTT.

The J gene is TRBJ2-3, the V gene TRBV11-3; D is undetermined. The V and J ends lost 3 bases and 4 bases respectively, with 5 bases between them. This CDR3 region has 12 residues. Germline CDR1 is SGHNT and CDR2 is YENEEA. In DNA form, the CDR3 reads TGTGCCAGCAGCTTGGGCGCAGATACGCAGTATTTT. This sequence encodes CASSLGADTQYF.

This clone is a singleton in its sample. The CDR3 DNA reads TGTGCCAGCACCAGAGGAGCCGGGGAGCTGTTTTTT. Its protein is CASTRGAGELFF. The gene calls are TRBV6-5 and TRBJ2-2, with D uncertain. Germline V gene sequence: CDR1 MNHEY, CDR2 SVGAGI. V was shortened by 7 bases and J by 6 bases, with 9 bases between the two germline ends. The CDR3 has 12 residues.

The gene calls are TRBV9 and TRBJ1-2; weak D call: TRBD1 (6 bases). The CDR3 is made up of 15 amino acids. The ends were cut back, 3 bases at V and 5 bases at J, with 17 bases in the middle. CDR1 and CDR2 (germline): SGDLS, YYNGEE. The DNA of the CDR3 is TGTGCCAGCAGCGGAATCGGGGGGCGCGGGTATGGCTACACCTTC. Protein: CASSGIGGRGYGYTF.